One sample yielded the 28 T cell receptor beta chains listed below, sequenced in a study of blood T cell repertoires in COVID-19. Using immunoSEQ multiplex PCR, the repertoire was profiled, and TCRdb retains in-frame clones only, with some absent. This table holds under 400,000 clones, roughly 90% found once. The specimen sequenced was peripheral blood. The receptors were sampled from a woman aged 60-75 years with COVID-19, enrolled during active disease.

The CDR3 loop reads CATSSQRGYQPQHF. In nucleotides, the CDR3 is TGTGCCACCAGCAGCCAACGGGGGTATCAGCCCCAGCATTTT. The chain is built from TRBV15 and TRBJ1-5; the D gene is possibly TRBD1 (5 bases). Trimming shortened V by 3 bases and J by 5 bases, and 11 bases separated the two germline ends. Per germline, CDR1 LNHNV and CDR2 YYDKDF (reference sequence). CDR3 length: 14 amino acids.

The gene calls are TRBV27 and TRBJ1-1; D uncertain. The ends were cut back, 6 bases at V and 4 bases at J, with 15 bases in the middle. The length of the CDR3 is 14 residues. Per germline, CDR1 MNHEY and CDR2 SMNVEV (reference sequence). The CDR3 DNA is TGTGCCAGCAGCAAAATCCGGGAGGGCACTGAAGCTTTCTTT. It codes for CASSKIREGTEAFF.

This sequence joins TRBV18 and TRBJ1-5; D remains ambiguous. Germline V lookup: CDR1 KGHSH, CDR2 LQKENI. This CDR3 contains 14 residues. V was cut by 2 bases and J by 2 bases, with 7 bases left in between. CDR3 protein: CASSPAGGNQPQHF. CDR3 sequence (DNA): TGTGCCAGCTCACCAGCCGGGGGCAATCAGCCCCAGCATTTT.

V is TRBV11-3 and J is TRBJ2-1, with a tentative D call TRBD1 (5 bases). V lost 4 bases to trimming and J lost 1 base, with 11 bases between them. The germline V gene encodes CDR1 SGHNT and CDR2 YENEEA. There are 15 residues in the CDR3. The DNA of the CDR3 is TGTGCCAGCAGCTCCCAGGGTAGGTCCTACAATGAGCAGTTCTTC. Amino acid sequence: CASSSQGRSYNEQFF.

This clone came up once. This chain uses TRBV5-1 with TRBJ1-1; 7 nucleotides agree with TRBD1. CDR3 size: 15 residues. V lost 4 bases and J lost 4; bases outside the gene matches: 10. Germline CDR1 is SGHRS and CDR2 is YFSETQ. The CDR3 here is CASSTATGQVTEAFF. Here the CDR3 DNA reads TGCGCCAGCAGCACCGCGACAGGGCAGGTCACTGAAGCTTTCTTT.

This clone was observed once. The chain combines TRBV18 with TRBJ1-1; D might be TRBD1 (6 bases). Germline CDR1 and CDR2: KGHSH and LQKENI. Between the trimmed V and J ends, which lost 1 base and 0 bases, there was a span of 18 bases. The CDR3 has 18 amino acids. The CDR3 bases are TGTGCCAGCTCACCACTTGCAGTTAGTGGGGGCATGAACACTGAAGCTTTCTTT. This translates into CASSPLAVSGGMNTEAFF. Together with reference TRBV18 and TRBJ1-1, the CDR3 gives the full variable domain: NAGVMQNPRHLVRRRGQEARLRCSPMKGHSHVYWYRQLPEEGLKFMVYLQKENIIDESGMPKERFSAEFPKEGPSILRIQQVVRGDSAAYFCASSPLAVSGGMNTEAFFGQGTRLTVV.

This clone was picked up a small number of times. The chain links TRBV7-8 to TRBJ1-2; 8 bases map to TRBD1. CDR1 and CDR2 (germline): SGHVS, FQNEAQ. Trimming cost V 4 bases and J 2 bases; bases outside gene matches: 12. The CDR3 consists of 17 residues. The CDR3 region has the DNA TGTGCCAGCAGCTCAGTAGCCTCAGGGGGCGCCAACTATGGCTACACCTTC. Translation gives CASSSVASGGANYGYTF.

J is TRBJ2-2 and V is TRBV6-2 or TRBV6-3; unclear D gene. The CDR3 loop spans 13 amino acids. Germline V gene lookup returns CDR1 MNHEY and CDR2 SVGEGT. V gave up 4 bases and J gave up 2 bases, with 5 bases separating them. CDR3 DNA: TGTGCCAGCAGTTCGTTTAACACCGGGGAGCTGTTTTTT. Translating gives CASSSFNTGELFF.

V is TRBV15 and J is TRBJ1-2; D is possibly TRBD1 (5 bases). V was trimmed by 3 bases and J by 1 base, leaving 18 bases between them. This CDR3 has 17 residues. Germline loops: CDR1 LNHNV, CDR2 YYDKDF (reference sequence). The CDR3 sequence is CATSRAAQGLLNYGYTF. In DNA, the CDR3 is TGTGCCACCAGCAGGGCCGCTCAGGGACTCCTTAACTATGGCTACACCTTC.

The V gene is TRBV2, the J gene TRBJ1-6; 7 nucleotides line up with TRBD1. Trimming removed 2 bases from V and 10 bases from J; junction bases left unmatched: 8. Looked up from germline, CDR1 is SNHLY and CDR2 is FYNNEI. This CDR3 comprises 15 residues. This CDR3 is CASSETRQGGSPLHF. CDR3 bases: TGTGCCAGCAGTGAAACAAGACAGGGTGGATCACCCCTCCACTTT.

This chain links TRBV3-1 (or the pseudogene TRBV3-2) with TRBJ1-1, with 7 bases lining up with TRBD1. This CDR3 has 15 residues. With V trimmed by 1 base and J by 3 bases, 5 bases remained unmatched. The V gene's germline CDR1 is LGHDT and CDR2 YNNKEL (reference sequence). The DNA of the CDR3 is TGTGCCAGCAGCCAAGGGGACAGTGGGTACACTGAAGCTTTCTTT. Its translation: CASSQGDSGYTEAFF.

The genes are TRBV7-2 and TRBJ1-1; D is perhaps TRBD1 (5 bases). The CDR3 is made up of 15 amino acids. The germline gives CDR1 SGHTA, CDR2 FQGNSA. V gave up 1 base and J gave up 3 bases, with 12 bases separating them. Here the CDR3 reads CASSLERGMDTEAFF. CDR3 DNA: TGTGCCAGCAGCTTAGAAAGGGGAATGGACACTGAAGCTTTCTTT. Drawing the rest from reference TRBV7-2 and TRBJ1-1, the complete variable domain is GAGVSQSPSNKVTEKGKDVELRCDPISGHTALYWYRQSLGQGLEFLIYFQGNSAPDKSGLPSDRFSAERTGGSVSTLTIQRTQQEDSAVYLCASSLERGMDTEAFFGQGTRLTVV.

The CDR3 DNA follows: TGTGCCAGTAATGCGGGGGGCCATAGGGATGAGCAGTTCTTC. Its protein product is CASNAGGHRDEQFF. The rearrangement links TRBV19 to TRBJ2-1; 8 nucleotides match TRBD2. From germline, CDR1 is LNHDA and CDR2 SQIVND (reference sequence). The CDR3 covers 14 residues. V lost 7 bases to trimming and J lost 8 bases; unmatched junction nucleotides: 10.

The rearrangement joins TRBV30 to TRBJ1-2; 10 nucleotides agree with TRBD1. Per germline, CDR1 GTSNPN and CDR2 SVGIG (reference sequence). The CDR3 totals 15 residues. The V gene end was trimmed by 0 bases and the J gene end by 5 bases; junction bases not matched to a gene: 6. The CDR3 region has the DNA TGTGCCTGGAGTGTAGGGACAGGGGATTGGTATGGCTACACCTTC. Residues: CAWSVGTGDWYGYTF.

The CDR3 DNA sequence: TGTGCCCCAAGAGGATCGGACAGAGACTACGAGCAGTACTTC. This sequence encodes CAPRGSDRDYEQYF. This chain links TRBV21-1 with TRBJ2-7; the D call TRBD1 from the table was never checked on the DNA. TRBV21-1 corresponds to a pseudogene. This CDR3 region has 14 residues.

This sequence joins TRBV3-1 (or the pseudogene TRBV3-2) and TRBJ2-3; TRBD2 might be the D (5 bases). With 0 bases removed from V and 10 bases from J, the gap between germline ends came to 11 bases. Per germline, CDR1 LGHDT and CDR2 YNNKEL (reference sequence). The CDR3 has 13 residues. The CDR3 bases are TGTGCCAGCAGCCAAGATCGGAGGCCTCCGCAGTATTTT. This encodes CASSQDRRPPQYF.

The V and J genes are TRBV16 and TRBJ1-6; TRBD1 agrees at 7 bases. V was pared by 4 bases and J by 6 bases, with 6 bases of the junction left unmatched. Germline lookup yields CDR1 KGHSY and CDR2 FQNENV. The CDR3 consists of 15 residues. The CDR3 protein is CASSRGGQSNSPLHF. In DNA form, the CDR3 reads TGTGCCAGCAGCCGTGGGGGACAGTCTAATTCACCCCTCCACTTT.

V is TRBV10-2 and J is TRBJ2-1; 11 bases fit TRBD2. Germline V gives CDR1 WSHSY, CDR2 SAAADI. The ends lost 5 bases at V and 2 bases at J; junction bases unmatched: 2. The CDR3 runs to 15 residues. The CDR3: CASSLAGGAYNEQFF. Written as DNA, the CDR3 is TGCGCCAGCAGTCTAGCGGGGGGCGCCTACAATGAGCAGTTCTTC.

This clone showed up just once. This rearrangement joins TRBV5-5 to TRBJ1-1; 7 nucleotides match TRBD1. With 1 base clipped from V and 3 bases from J, the junction kept 6 bases outside the gene matches. The CDR3 extends over 15 amino acids. CDR1 and CDR2 from the germline V gene are SGHKS and YYEKEE (reference sequence). The CDR3 DNA is TGTGCCAGCAGCTTGTCAAGGGGGCAGTACACTGAAGCTTTCTTT. Its translation: CASSLSRGQYTEAFF.

The chain carries TRBV28 and TRBJ1-6; D is possibly TRBD1 (5 bases). V was trimmed by 5 bases and J by 0 bases, leaving 14 bases between them. The germline CDR1 and CDR2 sequences are MDHEN and SYDVKM. The CDR3 loop spans 17 amino acids. The CDR3 spells CASSTLDKSSYNSPLHF. CDR3 in DNA: TGTGCCAGCAGTACGTTGGACAAGAGCTCCTATAATTCACCCCTCCACTTT.

The rearrangement links TRBV6-2 or TRBV6-3 to TRBJ2-5; the match to TRBD2 covers 10 bases. Germline CDR1 MNHEY, CDR2 SVGEGT. The CDR3 totals 15 residues. V trimming: 5 bases; J trimming: 4 bases; junction bases outside the gene matches: 7. CDR3 sequence (DNA): TGTGCCAGCAGTAAGCGGGGGGGCGAGTTAGAGACCCAGTACTTC. Translated, it gives CASSKRGGELETQYF.

The chain joins TRBV19 to TRBJ1-1; 9 positions match TRBD1. Germline assignment: CDR1 LNHDA and CDR2 SQIVND (reference sequence). V lost 5 bases to trimming and J lost 5 bases; unmatched junction nucleotides: 9. The CDR3 has 15 amino acids. The CDR3 spells CASSLTGTGQTEAFF. The CDR3 DNA reads as TGTGCCAGTAGTTTAACCGGGACAGGGCAAACTGAAGCTTTCTTT.

This chain uses TRBV6-6 with TRBJ1-4, with D tentatively TRBD1 (6 bases). CDR3 size: 12 residues. CDR1 and CDR2 from the germline V gene are MNHNY and SVGAGI (reference sequence). V lost 6 bases and J lost 8, with 10 bases in between. In DNA form, the CDR3 reads TGTGCCAGCAGGCGGGGGCAGGAAAAACTGTTTTTT. Translation: CASRRGQEKLFF.

This clone was detected only a few times. The V call is TRBV19, the J call TRBJ1-5, with 8 positions matching TRBD1. Looked up from germline, CDR1 is LNHDA and CDR2 is SQIVND (reference sequence). The CDR3 length is 16 residues. The trim removed 3 bases at V and 4 bases at J, leaving 8 bases unmatched. In nucleotides, the CDR3 is TGTGCCAGTAGTATGGGACGGACAGGGTCGAATCAGCCCCAGCATTTT. Amino acid sequence: CASSMGRTGSNQPQHF.

The V gene is TRBV18, the J gene TRBJ1-5; 10 positions agree with TRBD1. The V gene end was trimmed by 4 bases and the J gene end by 5 bases; junction bases not matched to a gene: 5. Germline CDR1 and CDR2: KGHSH and LQKENI. The CDR3 has 15 amino acids. CDR3 in amino acids: CASSRGQGKDQPQHF. Written as DNA, the CDR3 is TGTGCCAGCTCACGGGGACAGGGGAAAGATCAGCCCCAGCATTTT.

The chain combines TRBV5-1 with TRBJ1-2, with 9 bases aligning to TRBD1. V was pared by 3 bases and J by 8 bases, with 5 bases of the junction left unmatched. CDR1 and CDR2 (germline): SGHRS, YFSETQ. The CDR3 runs 13 residues. CDR3 sequence (DNA): TGCGCCAGCAGCTATGACAGGGGGGACGGCTACACCTTC. Amino acid sequence: CASSYDRGDGYTF. Supplemented by reference TRBV5-1 and TRBJ1-2, the full variable domain reads KAGVTQTPRYLIKTRGQQVTLSCSPISGHRSVSWYQQTPGQGLQFLFEYFSETQRNKGNFPGRFSGRQFSNSRSEMNVSTLELGDSALYLCASSYDRGDGYTFGSGTRLTVV.

The genes are TRBV6-4 and TRBJ1-1; D perhaps matches TRBD1 (5 bases). V lost 1 base, J lost 0 bases, and 9 bases lay in between. The CDR3 length is 15 residues. The germline gives CDR1 MRHNA, CDR2 SNTAGT. CDR3 region: CASSDWGGLNTEAFF. The CDR3 DNA sequence: TGTGCCAGCAGTGACTGGGGGGGGTTGAACACTGAAGCTTTCTTT.

This rearrangement joins TRBV25-1 to TRBJ1-6, with TRBD1 identical over 8 bases. Germline assignment: CDR1 MGHDK and CDR2 SYGVNS. The length of the CDR3 is 17 residues. Trimming cost V 4 bases and J 2 bases; bases outside gene matches: 7. The CDR3 is CASSGTGGFAYNSPLHF. Here the CDR3 DNA reads TGTGCCAGCAGTGGTACAGGGGGTTTCGCCTATAATTCACCCCTCCACTTT. Variable domain in full (rest from reference TRBV25-1 and TRBJ1-6): EADIYQTPRYLVIGTGKKITLECSQTMGHDKMYWYQQDPGMELHLIHYSYGVNSTEKGDLSSESTVSRIRTEHFPLTLESARPSHTSQYLCASSGTGGFAYNSPLHFGNGTRLTVT.